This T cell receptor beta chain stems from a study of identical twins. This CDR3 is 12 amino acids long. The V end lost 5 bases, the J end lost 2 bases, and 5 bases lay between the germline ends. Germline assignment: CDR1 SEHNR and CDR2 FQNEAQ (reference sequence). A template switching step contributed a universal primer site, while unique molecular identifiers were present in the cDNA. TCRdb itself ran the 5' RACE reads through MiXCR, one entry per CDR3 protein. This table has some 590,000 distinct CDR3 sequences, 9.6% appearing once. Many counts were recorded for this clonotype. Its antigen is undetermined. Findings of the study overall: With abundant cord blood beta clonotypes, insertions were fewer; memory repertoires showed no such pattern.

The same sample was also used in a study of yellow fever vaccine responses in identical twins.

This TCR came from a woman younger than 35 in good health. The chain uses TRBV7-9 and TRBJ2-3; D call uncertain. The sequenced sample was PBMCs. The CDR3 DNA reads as TGTGCCAGCAGCCATCCCACAGATACGCAGTATTTT. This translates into CASSHPTDTQYF.